Sequencing of this TCR beta chain was carried out in a study of CD8+CD57+ T cells in acquired aplastic anemia. Study-level information: DNA per sorted CD4+ or CD8+ sample ranged 0.2 to 27.4 ug, averaging approximately 3.1 ug. Study-wide points: Found in both controls and patients were around 29 CD8+ CDR3 sequences.

Germline CDR1 reads SGHVS; CDR2 reads FNYEAQ. Trimming took 0 bases from V and 7 from J, leaving 12 bases between them. CDR3 length equals 14 residues. Worth noting for this clonotype: What it binds is not known.

Genomic DNA served as template for TCR beta VDJ and CDR3 profiling. Each CDR3 protein is one row after TCRdb ran MiXCR on the reads. The table shows about 150,000 distinct CDR3 sequences, with around half occurring only once. CD8+CD57+ cell expansion had been shown by flow cytometry in patients chosen for sequencing. This chain joins TRBV7-6 and TRBJ1-2; a possible D gene is TRBD1 (5 bases). Sequenced: sorted CD4+, CD8+, or CD8+CD57+ T cells (not recorded which) from PBMCs. This clonotype was obtained from a human donor with aplastic anemia. The CDR3 loop reads CASSLAGEVFGYTF. In DNA, the CDR3 is TGTGCCAGCAGCTTAGCGGGGGAGGTCTTTGGCTACACCTTC. Full variable domain (rest looked up from reference TRBV7-6 and TRBJ1-2): GAGVSQSPRYKVTKRGQDVALRCDPISGHVSLYWYRQALGQGPEFLTYFNYEAQQDKSGLPNDRFSAERPEGSISTLTIQRTEQRDSAMYRCASSLAGEVFGYTFGSGTRLTVV.